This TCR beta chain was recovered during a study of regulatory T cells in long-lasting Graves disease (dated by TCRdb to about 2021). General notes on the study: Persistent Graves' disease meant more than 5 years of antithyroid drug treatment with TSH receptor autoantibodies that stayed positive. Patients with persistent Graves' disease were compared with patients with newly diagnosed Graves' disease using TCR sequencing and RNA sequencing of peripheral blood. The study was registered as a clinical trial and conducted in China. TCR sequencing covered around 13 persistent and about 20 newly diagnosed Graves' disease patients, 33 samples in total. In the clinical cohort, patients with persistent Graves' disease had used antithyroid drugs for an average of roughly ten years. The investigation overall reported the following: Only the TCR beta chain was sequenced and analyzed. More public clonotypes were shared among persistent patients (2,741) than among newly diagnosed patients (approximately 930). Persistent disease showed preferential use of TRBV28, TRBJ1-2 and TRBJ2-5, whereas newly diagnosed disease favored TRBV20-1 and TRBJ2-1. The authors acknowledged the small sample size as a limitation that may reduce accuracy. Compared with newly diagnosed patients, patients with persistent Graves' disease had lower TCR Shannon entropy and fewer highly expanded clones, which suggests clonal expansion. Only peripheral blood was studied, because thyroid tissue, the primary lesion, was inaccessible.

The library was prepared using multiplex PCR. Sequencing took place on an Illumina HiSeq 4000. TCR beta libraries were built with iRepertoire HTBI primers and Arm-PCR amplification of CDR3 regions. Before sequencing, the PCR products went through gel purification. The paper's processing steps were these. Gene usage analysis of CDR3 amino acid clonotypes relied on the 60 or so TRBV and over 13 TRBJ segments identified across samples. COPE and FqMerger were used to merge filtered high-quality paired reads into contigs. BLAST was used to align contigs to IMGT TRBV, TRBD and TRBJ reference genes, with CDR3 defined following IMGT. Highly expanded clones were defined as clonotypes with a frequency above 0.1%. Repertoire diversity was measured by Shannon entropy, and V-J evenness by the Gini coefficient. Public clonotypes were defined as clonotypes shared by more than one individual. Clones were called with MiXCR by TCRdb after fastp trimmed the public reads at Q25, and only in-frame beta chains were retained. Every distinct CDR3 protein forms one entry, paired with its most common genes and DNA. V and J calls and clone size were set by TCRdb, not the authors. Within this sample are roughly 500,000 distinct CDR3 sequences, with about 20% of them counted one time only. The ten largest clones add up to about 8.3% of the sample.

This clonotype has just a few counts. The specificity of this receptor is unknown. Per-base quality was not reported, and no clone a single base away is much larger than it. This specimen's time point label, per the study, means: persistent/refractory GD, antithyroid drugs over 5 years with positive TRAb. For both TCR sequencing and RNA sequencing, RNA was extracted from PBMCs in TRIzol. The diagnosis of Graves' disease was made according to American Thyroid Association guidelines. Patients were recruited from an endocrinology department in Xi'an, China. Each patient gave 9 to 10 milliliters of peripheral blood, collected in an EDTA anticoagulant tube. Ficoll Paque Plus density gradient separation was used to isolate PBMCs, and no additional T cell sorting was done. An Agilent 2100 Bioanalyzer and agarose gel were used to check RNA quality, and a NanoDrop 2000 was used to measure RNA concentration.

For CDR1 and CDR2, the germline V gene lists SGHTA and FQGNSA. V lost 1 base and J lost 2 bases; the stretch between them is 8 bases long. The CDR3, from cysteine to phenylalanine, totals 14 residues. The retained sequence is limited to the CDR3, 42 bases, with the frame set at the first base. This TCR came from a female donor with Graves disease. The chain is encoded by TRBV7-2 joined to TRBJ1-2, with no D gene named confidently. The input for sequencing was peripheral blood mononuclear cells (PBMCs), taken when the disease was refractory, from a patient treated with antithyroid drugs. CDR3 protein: CASSLDPGNYGYTF. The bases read TGTGCCAGCAGCTTAGACCCGGGGAACTATGGCTACACCTTC.